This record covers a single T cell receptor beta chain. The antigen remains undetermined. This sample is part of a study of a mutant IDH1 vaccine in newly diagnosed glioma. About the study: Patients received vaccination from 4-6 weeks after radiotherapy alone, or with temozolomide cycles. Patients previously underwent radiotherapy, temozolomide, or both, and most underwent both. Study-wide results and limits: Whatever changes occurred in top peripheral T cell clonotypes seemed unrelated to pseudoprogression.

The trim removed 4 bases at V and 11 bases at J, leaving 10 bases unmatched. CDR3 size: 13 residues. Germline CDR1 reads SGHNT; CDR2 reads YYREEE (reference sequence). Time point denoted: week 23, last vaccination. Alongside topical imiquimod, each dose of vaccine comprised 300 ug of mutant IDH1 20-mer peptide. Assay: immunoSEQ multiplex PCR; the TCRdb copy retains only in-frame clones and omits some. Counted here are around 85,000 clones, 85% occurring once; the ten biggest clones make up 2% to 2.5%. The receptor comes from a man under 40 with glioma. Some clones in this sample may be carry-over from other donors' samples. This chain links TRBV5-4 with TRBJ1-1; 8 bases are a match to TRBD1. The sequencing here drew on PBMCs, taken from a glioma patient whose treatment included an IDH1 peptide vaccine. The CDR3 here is CASSDGTGRTAFF. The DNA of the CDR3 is TGTGCCAGCAGCGATGGGACAGGTAGGACGGCTTTCTTT.